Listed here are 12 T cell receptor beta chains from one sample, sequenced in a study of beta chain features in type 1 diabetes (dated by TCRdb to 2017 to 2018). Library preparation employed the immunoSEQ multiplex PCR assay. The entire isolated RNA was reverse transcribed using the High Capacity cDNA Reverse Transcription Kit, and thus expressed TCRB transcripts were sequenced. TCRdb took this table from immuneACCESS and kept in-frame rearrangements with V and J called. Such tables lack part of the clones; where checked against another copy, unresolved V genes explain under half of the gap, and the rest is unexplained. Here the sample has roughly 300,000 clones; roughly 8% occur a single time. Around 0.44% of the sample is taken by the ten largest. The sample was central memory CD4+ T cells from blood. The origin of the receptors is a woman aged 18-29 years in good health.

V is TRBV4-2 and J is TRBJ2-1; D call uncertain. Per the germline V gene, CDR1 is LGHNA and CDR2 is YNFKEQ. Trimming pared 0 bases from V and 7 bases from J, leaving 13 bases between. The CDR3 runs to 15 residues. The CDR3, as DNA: TGTGCCAGCAGCCAAGATTACGGAAGCAGGAATGAGCAGTTCTTC. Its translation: CASSQDYGSRNEQFF.

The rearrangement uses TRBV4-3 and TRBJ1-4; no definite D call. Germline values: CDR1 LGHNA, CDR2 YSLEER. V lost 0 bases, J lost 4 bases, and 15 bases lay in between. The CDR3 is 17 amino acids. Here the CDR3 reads CASSQDQTVRLNEKLFF. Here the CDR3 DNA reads TGCGCCAGCAGCCAAGATCAAACCGTTAGGCTTAATGAAAAACTGTTTTTT.

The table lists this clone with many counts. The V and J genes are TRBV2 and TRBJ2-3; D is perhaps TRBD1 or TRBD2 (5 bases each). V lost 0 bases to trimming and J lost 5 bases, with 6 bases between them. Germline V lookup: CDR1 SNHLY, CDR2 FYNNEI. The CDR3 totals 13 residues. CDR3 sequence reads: CASSEAGEDTQYF. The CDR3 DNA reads TGTGCCAGCAGTGAAGCGGGGGAAGATACGCAGTATTTT. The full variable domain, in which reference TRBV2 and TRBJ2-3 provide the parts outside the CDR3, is EPEVTQTPSHQVTQMGQEVILRCVPISNHLYFYWYRQILGQKVEFLVSFYNNEISEKSEIFDDQFSVERPDGSNFTLKIRSTKLEDSAMYFCASSEAGEDTQYFGPGTRLTVL.

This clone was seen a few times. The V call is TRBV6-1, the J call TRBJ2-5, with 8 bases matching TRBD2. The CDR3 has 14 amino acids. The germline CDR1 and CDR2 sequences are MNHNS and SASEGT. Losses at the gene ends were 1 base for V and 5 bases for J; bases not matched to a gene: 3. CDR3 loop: CASSEGTSRETQYF. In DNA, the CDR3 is TGTGCCAGCAGTGAAGGGACTAGCAGGGAGACCCAGTACTTC.

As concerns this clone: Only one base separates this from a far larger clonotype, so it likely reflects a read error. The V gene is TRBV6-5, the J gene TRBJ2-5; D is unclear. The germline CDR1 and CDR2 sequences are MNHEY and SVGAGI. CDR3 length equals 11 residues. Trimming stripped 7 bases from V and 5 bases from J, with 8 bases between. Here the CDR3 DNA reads TGTGCCAGCAACTTAGGGGAGACCCAGTACTTC. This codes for CASNLGETQYF.

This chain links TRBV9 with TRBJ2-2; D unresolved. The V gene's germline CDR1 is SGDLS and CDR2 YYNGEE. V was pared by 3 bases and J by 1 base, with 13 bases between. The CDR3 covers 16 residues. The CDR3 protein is CASSASNYRNTGELFF. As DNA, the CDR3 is TGTGCCAGCAGCGCCTCTAACTACCGGAACACCGGGGAGCTGTTTTTT.

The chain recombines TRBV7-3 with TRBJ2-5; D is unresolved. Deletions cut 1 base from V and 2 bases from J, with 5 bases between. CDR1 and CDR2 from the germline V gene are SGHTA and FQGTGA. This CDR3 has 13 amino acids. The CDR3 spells CASSLIGQETQYF. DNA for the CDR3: TGTGCCAGCAGCTTAATCGGACAAGAGACCCAGTACTTC.

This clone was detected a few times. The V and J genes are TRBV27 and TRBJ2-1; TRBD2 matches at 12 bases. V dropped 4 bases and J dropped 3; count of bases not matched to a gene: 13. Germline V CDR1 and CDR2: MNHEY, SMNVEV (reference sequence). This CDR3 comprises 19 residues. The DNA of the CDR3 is TGTGCCAGCAGTTCACTGAGGACTAGCGGGATTAAACGCTACAATGAGCAGTTCTTC. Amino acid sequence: CASSSLRTSGIKRYNEQFF.

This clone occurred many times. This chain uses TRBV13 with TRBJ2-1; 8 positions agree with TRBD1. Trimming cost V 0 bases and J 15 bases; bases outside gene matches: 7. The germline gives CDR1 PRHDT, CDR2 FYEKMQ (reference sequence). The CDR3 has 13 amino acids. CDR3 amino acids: CASSLGGTGFPFF. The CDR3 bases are TGTGCCAGCAGCTTAGGTGGGACAGGTTTCCCGTTCTTC.

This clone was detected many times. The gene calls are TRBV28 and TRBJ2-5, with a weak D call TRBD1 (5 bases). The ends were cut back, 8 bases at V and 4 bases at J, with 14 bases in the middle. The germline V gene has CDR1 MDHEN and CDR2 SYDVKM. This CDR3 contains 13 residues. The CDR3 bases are TGTGCCAGCGGACCCAGGGTCCGAGAGACCCAGTACTTC. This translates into CASGPRVRETQYF. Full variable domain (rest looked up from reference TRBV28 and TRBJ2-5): DVKVTQSSRYLVKRTGEKVFLECVQDMDHENMFWYRQDPGLGLRLIYFSYDVKMKEKGDIPEGYSVSREKKERFSLILESASTNQTSMYLCASGPRVRETQYFGPGTRLLVL.

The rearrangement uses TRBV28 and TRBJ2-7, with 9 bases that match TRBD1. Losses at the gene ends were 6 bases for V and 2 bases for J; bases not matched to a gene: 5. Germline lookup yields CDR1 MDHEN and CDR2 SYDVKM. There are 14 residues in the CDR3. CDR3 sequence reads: CASSETGGTYEQYF. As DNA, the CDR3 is TGTGCCAGCAGCGAGACAGGGGGGACCTACGAGCAGTACTTC.

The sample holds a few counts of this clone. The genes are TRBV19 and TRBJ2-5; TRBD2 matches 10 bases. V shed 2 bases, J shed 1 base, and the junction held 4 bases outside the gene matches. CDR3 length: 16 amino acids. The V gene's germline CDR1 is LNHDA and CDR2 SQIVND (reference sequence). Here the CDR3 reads CASSILAGEGQETQYF. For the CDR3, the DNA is TGTGCCAGTAGTATACTAGCGGGAGAGGGCCAAGAGACCCAGTACTTC. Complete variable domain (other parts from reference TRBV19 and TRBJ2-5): DGGITQSPKYLFRKEGQNVTLSCEQNLNHDAMYWYRQDPGQGLRLIYYSQIVNDFQKGDIAEGYSVSREKKESFPLTVTSAQKNPTAFYLCASSILAGEGQETQYFGPGTRLLVL.